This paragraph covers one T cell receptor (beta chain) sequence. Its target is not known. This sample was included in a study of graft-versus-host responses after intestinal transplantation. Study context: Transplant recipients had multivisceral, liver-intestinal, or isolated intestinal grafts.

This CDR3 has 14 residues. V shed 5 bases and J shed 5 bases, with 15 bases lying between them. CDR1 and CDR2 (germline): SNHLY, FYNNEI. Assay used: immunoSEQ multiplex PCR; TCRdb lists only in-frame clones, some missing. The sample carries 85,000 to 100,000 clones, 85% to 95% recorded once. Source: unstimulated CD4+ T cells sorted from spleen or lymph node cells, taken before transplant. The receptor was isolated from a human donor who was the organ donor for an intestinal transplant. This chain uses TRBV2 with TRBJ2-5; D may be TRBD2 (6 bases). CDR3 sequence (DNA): TGTGCCAGCAGTCGGTCGCTAGCGAGCGAGACCCAGTACTTC. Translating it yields CASSRSLASETQYF.